Presented here are 19 T cell receptor beta chains from one specimen sequenced in a study of identical twins. TCRdb analysed the 5' RACE reads with MiXCR anew, one entry per CDR3 protein. The profile shows fewer than 500,000 distinct CDR3 sequences, 14% of them singletons. The sample also formed part of further work on yellow fever vaccine responses in identical twins.

The specimen sequenced was CD4+ T cells sorted from blood. These receptors were obtained from a young woman in good health.

The chain recombines TRBV6-2 or TRBV6-3 with TRBJ2-1; possible D gene TRBD2, 5 bases. Germline CDR1 MNHEY, CDR2 SVGEGT. V was cut by 6 bases and J by 0 bases, with 6 bases left in between. There are 13 residues in the CDR3. CDR3 sequence reads: CASREDSYNEQFF. The CDR3 nucleotides are TGTGCCAGCAGGGAGGACTCCTACAATGAGCAGTTCTTC.

The rearrangement links TRBV28 to TRBJ2-1, with D maybe TRBD2 (6 bases). Trimming removed 4 bases from V and 4 bases from J, with 17 bases in between. Germline lookup yields CDR1 MDHEN and CDR2 SYDVKM. CDR3 length: 16 amino acids. CDR3 coding DNA: TGTGCCAGCAGTTCGATGACTATCCGGGGGTACAATGAGCAGTTCTTC. It specifies CASSSMTIRGYNEQFF.

The chain's CDR3 is CARRRTGDRQYF. The CDR3 region has the DNA TGTGCCAGACGACGGACTGGGGACCGGCAGTACTTC. The V gene is TRBV2, the J gene TRBJ2-7, with D perhaps matching TRBD1 or TRBD2 (5 bases each). The CDR3 spans 12 residues. V lost 9 bases, J lost 9 bases, and 18 bases lay in between. The germline gives CDR1 SNHLY, CDR2 FYNNEI.

This clonotype was detected ten times or more. This chain links TRBV7-2 with TRBJ2-7, with 8 bases that match TRBD1. CDR1 is SGHTA, CDR2 FQGNSA, per germline. The CDR3 length is 17 residues. J lost 3 bases, V lost 2 bases, and 12 bases had no gene match. The DNA for the CDR3 is TGTGCCAGCAGCTTAAAAGATTCCGGGACAGGCCTCTACGAGCAGTACTTC. Its protein product is CASSLKDSGTGLYEQYF.

This clonotype was counted ten times or more. This chain links TRBV12-3 or TRBV12-4 with TRBJ2-7; possibly TRBD1 for D (6 bases). V was shortened by 1 base and J by 5 bases, with 12 bases between the two germline ends. The CDR3 sequence is 14 residues long. The CDR3 DNA reads TGTGCCAGCAGTTTAGTTTACAGGACAGACGAGCAGTACTTC. It codes for CASSLVYRTDEQYF.

The DNA for the CDR3 is TGCAGCGGGACAGGGACGGAGGCTGAAGCTTTCTTT. This translates into CSGTGTEAEAFF. The chain links TRBV20-1 to TRBJ1-1; TRBD1 matches 9 bases. Germline lookup yields CDR1 DFQATT and CDR2 SNEGSKA (reference sequence). The CDR3 runs to 12 residues.

CDR3 nucleotides: TGTGCCAGCACCCTCCAGGGGGCTAACTATGGCTACACCTTC. As protein: CASTLQGANYGYTF. V is TRBV12-3 or TRBV12-4 and J is TRBJ1-2; TRBD1 agrees at 7 bases. This CDR3 contains 14 residues. V lost 7 bases to trimming and J lost 0 bases; unmatched junction nucleotides: 5.

This clonotype was observed a few times. The chain is built from TRBV6-6 and TRBJ2-5; D is possibly TRBD1 (6 bases). V shed 11 bases and J shed 5 bases, with 18 bases lying between them. The CDR3 loop spans 13 amino acids. CDR1 and CDR2 (germline): MNHNY, SVGAGI (reference sequence). The CDR3 region has the DNA TGTGCCTTAGCCCTACCTGGGGGCGAGACCCAGTACTTC. Its translation is CALALPGGETQYF.

V usage is TRBV7-2 and J usage is TRBJ2-7, with 15 bases matching TRBD2. The V gene end was trimmed by 5 bases and the J gene end by 5 bases; junction bases not matched to a gene: 7. The CDR3 consists of 16 residues. Per the germline V gene, CDR1 is SGHTA and CDR2 is FQGNSA. The CDR3 loop is CASSRGLAGGDDEQYF. The DNA of the CDR3 is TGTGCCAGCAGCCGTGGACTAGCGGGAGGGGACGACGAGCAGTACTTC.

This clonotype was counted only a few times. The V gene is TRBV27, the J gene TRBJ1-2, with 8 bases fitting TRBD1. Germline V gene data show CDR1 as MNHEY and CDR2 as SMNVEV (reference sequence). V shed 6 bases and J 8 bases; nucleotides not matched to a gene: 11. This CDR3 region has 14 residues. The CDR3 sequence is CASSPAGGRTGYTF. CDR3 DNA sequence: TGTGCCAGCAGCCCCGCAGGGGGCAGGACGGGCTACACCTTC.

This clonotype has more than one count but fewer than ten. V gene TRBV4-1 combines with J gene TRBJ2-6; TRBD1 might be the D (5 bases). CDR3 length equals 16 residues. The germline V gene has CDR1 MGHRA and CDR2 YSYEKL. V was trimmed by 4 bases and J by 2 bases, leaving 12 bases between them. The chain's CDR3 is CASSLSWGAGANVLTF. CDR3 nucleotides: TGCGCCAGCAGCCTCAGCTGGGGCGCTGGGGCCAACGTCCTGACTTTC.

This clonotype was counted only a few times. V gene TRBV20-1 combines with J gene TRBJ2-7, with 7 bases identical to TRBD2. This CDR3 is 13 amino acids long. J gave up 3 bases and V 3 bases, and 5 bases lay outside the gene matches. Germline values: CDR1 DFQATT, CDR2 SNEGSKA (reference sequence). This chain's CDR3 is CSASLGGDYEQYF. Here the CDR3 DNA reads TGCAGTGCTAGTCTGGGGGGGGACTACGAGCAGTACTTC.

V gene TRBV28 combines with J gene TRBJ2-5; a possible D gene is TRBD1 (5 bases). The CDR3 consists of 13 residues. Germline assignment: CDR1 MDHEN and CDR2 SYDVKM. Deletions cut 10 bases from V and 1 base from J, with 13 bases between. The CDR3: CATLGPTQETQYF. The CDR3 bases are TGTGCCACCTTGGGGCCGACCCAAGAGACCCAGTACTTC.

This chain joins TRBV30 and TRBJ2-1; the D gene is possibly TRBD2 (5 bases). Germline V gene sequence: CDR1 GTSNPN, CDR2 SVGIG (reference sequence). V was cut by 0 bases and J by 2 bases, with 11 bases left in between. The CDR3 length is 15 residues. This CDR3 is CAWSVSGVAYNEQFF. The CDR3 bases are TGTGCCTGGAGTGTTTCCGGGGTAGCCTACAATGAGCAGTTCTTC.

The rearrangement links TRBV7-2 to TRBJ2-7; the D is unclear. Looked up from germline, CDR1 is SGHTA and CDR2 is FQGNSA. This CDR3 has 15 amino acids. The V gene lost 1 base and the J gene lost 4 bases, with 14 bases spanning the gap. The chain's CDR3 is CASSLGTLLGYEQYF. CDR3 nucleotide sequence: TGTGCCAGCAGCTTAGGCACTTTATTGGGTTACGAGCAGTACTTC.

This clonotype was picked up many times. This chain links TRBV7-9 with TRBJ2-7, with D unclear. CDR1 is SEHNR, CDR2 FQNEAQ, per germline (reference sequence). This CDR3 comprises 14 residues. V dropped 5 bases and J dropped 6 bases, with 17 bases sitting between them. The CDR3 nucleotides are TGTGCCAGCAGCCAATCGTCGTCCCCTCGCGAGCAGTACTTC. This encodes CASSQSSSPREQYF.

DNA of the CDR3: TGTGCCAGCAGCCTATCGACTAGCTGGCGGTTCTTC. It codes for CASSLSTSWRFF. This chain uses TRBV7-8 with TRBJ2-1, with 7 bases matching TRBD2. Germline CDR1 is SGHVS and CDR2 is FQNEAQ. This CDR3 has 12 residues. With 5 bases clipped from V and 15 bases from J, the junction kept 10 bases outside the gene matches.

The V call is TRBV3-1, the J call TRBJ2-5; D not certain. Germline V gene data show CDR1 as LGHDT and CDR2 as YNNKEL (reference sequence). The germline V and J ends were trimmed by 3 bases and 6 bases, with 5 bases remaining between them. The length of the CDR3 is 11 residues. The CDR3 sequence: CASSQAKTQYF. The CDR3 DNA sequence: TGTGCCAGCAGCCAGGCTAAGACCCAGTACTTC.

This chain links TRBV2 with TRBJ2-5; the D gene is possibly TRBD1 (6 bases). This CDR3 has 15 residues. The V end lost 2 bases, the J end lost 1 base, and 11 bases lay between the germline ends. Germline lookup yields CDR1 SNHLY and CDR2 FYNNEI. CDR3 coding DNA: TGTGCCAGCAGTGAAACAGGGATTGTCCAAGAGACCCAGTACTTC. Its translation: CASSETGIVQETQYF. Together with reference TRBV2 and TRBJ2-5, the CDR3 gives the full variable domain: EPEVTQTPSHQVTQMGQEVILRCVPISNHLYFYWYRQILGQKVEFLVSFYNNEISEKSEIFDDQFSVERPDGSNFTLKIRSTKLEDSAMYFCASSETGIVQETQYFGPGTRLLVL.